This T cell receptor (beta chain) emerged from a study of neurological immune-mediated disorders. Study results and limitations: The study found the most TCR clonal expansion in HTLV-1-associated myelopathy and the least in multiple sclerosis, below healthy controls. Expanded clones shared no CDR3 amino acid sequences across subjects, suggesting private repertoires in all groups.

A word on this clonotype: Its antigen is still unknown.

The V gene's germline CDR1 is DFQATT and CDR2 SNEGSKA (reference sequence). The CDR3 runs 14 residues. Trimming stripped 5 bases from V and 5 bases from J, with 18 bases between. 5'RACE generated cDNA with 10-nucleotide random UMIs. One entry per CDR3 protein results from TCRdb running MiXCR on the 5' RACE reads. This table holds tens of thousands of distinct CDR3 sequences, roughly 4.8% found once. The source is a young woman with multiple sclerosis. The V and J genes are TRBV20-1 and TRBJ1-1; D may be TRBD1 (5 bases). Material for sequencing was PBMCs. The CDR3 protein is CSAGPGGGLTEAFF. In DNA, the CDR3 is TGCAGTGCTGGACCGGGCGGGGGGTTGACTGAAGCTTTCTTT.